Many counts were recorded for the clone carrying this TCR beta chain. Its antigen is still unknown. An end of the junction does not agree with germline; a read error may underlie this. Germline CDR1 MDHEN, CDR2 SYDVKM. This CDR3 has 15 amino acids. This specimen belongs to a study of neurological immune-mediated disorders. The cDNA was synthesized by 5'RACE incorporating 10-nucleotide random UMIs. MiXCR, run by TCRdb on the 5' RACE reads, gives a single entry per CDR3 protein. The data show about 74,000 distinct CDR3 sequences, less than 5.5% seen once. Study results and limitations: The study found no CDR3 amino acid sequences shared by expanded clones across subjects, suggesting private repertoires in all groups. For the multiple sclerosis repertoire cluster, no association with any clinical or MRI feature was found.

Sequencing used PBMCs. The V and J genes are TRBV28 and TRBJ1-5; 7 bases align to TRBD1. The TCR originated in a man younger than 35 with multiple sclerosis. CDR3 sequence: CASSLMTGIGQPQNF. The DNA of the CDR3 is TGTGCCAGCTCACTGATGACAGGGATCGGTCAGCCCCAGAATTTT.